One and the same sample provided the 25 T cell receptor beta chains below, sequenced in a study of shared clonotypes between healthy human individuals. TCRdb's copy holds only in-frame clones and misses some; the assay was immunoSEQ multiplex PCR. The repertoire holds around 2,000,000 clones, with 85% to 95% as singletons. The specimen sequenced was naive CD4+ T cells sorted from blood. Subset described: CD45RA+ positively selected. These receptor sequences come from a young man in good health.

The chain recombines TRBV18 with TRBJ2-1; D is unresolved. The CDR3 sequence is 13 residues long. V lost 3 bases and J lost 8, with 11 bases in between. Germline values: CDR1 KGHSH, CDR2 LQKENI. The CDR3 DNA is TGTGCCAGCTCACCGGACCCGGCCCATGAGCAGTTCTTC. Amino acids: CASSPDPAHEQFF.

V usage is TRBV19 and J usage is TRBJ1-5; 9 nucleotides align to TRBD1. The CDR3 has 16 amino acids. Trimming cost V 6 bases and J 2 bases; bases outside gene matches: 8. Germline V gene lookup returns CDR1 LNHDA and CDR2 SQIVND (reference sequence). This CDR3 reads CASSPTGGRGNQPQHF. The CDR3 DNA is TGTGCCAGTAGCCCAACAGGGGGCCGAGGCAATCAGCCCCAGCATTTT.

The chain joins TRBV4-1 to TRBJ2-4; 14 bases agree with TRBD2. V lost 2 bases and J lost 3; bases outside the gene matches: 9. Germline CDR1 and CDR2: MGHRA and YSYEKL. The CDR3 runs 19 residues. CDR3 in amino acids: CASSQPRLAGGSDKNIQYF. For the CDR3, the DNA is TGCGCCAGCAGCCAACCCCGACTAGCGGGAGGGTCAGACAAAAACATTCAGTACTTC.

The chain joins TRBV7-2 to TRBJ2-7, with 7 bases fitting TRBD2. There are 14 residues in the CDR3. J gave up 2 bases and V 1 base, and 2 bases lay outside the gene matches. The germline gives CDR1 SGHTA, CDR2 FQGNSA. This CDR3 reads CASSLDGTTYEQYF. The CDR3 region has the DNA TGTGCCAGCAGCTTAGATGGGACTACCTACGAGCAGTACTTC.

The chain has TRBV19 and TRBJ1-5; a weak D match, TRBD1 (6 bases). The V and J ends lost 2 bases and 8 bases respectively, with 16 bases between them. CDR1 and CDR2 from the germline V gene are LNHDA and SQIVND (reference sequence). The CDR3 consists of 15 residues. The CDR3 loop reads CASSIRGVAAKPQHF. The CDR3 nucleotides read TGTGCCAGTAGTATAAGGGGGGTGGCTGCGAAGCCCCAGCATTTT.

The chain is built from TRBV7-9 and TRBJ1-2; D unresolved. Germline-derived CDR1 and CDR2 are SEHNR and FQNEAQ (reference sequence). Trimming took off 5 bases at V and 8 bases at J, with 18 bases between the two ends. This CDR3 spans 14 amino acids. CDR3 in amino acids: CASSPFGDTGGYTF. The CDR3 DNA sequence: TGTGCCAGCAGCCCTTTCGGGGATACGGGAGGCTACACCTTC. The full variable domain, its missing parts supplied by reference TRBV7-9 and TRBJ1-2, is DTGVSQNPRHKITKRGQNVTFRCDPISEHNRLYWYRQTLGQGPEFLTYFQNEAQLEKSRLLSDRFSAERPKGSFSTLEIQRTEQGDSAMYLCASSPFGDTGGYTFGSGTRLTVV.

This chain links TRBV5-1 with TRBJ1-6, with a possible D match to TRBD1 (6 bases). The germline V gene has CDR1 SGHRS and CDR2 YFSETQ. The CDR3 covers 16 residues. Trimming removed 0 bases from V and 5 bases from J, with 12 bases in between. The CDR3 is CASSLVTGRNNSPLHF. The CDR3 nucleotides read TGCGCCAGCAGCTTGGTGACAGGCCGGAATAATTCACCCCTCCACTTT.

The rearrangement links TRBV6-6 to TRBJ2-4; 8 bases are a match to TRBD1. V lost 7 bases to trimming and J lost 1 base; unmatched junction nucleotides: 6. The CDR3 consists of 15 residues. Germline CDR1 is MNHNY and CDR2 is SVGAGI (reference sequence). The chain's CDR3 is CASIPTGVAKNIQYF. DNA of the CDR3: TGTGCCAGCATCCCGACAGGGGTTGCCAAAAACATTCAGTACTTC.

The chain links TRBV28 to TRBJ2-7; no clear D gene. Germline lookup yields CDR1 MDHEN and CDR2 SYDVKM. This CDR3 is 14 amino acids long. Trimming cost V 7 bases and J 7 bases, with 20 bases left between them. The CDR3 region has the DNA TGTGCCAGCACCCATCACGGACGGTTCGAGGAGCAGTACTTC. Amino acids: CASTHHGRFEEQYF.

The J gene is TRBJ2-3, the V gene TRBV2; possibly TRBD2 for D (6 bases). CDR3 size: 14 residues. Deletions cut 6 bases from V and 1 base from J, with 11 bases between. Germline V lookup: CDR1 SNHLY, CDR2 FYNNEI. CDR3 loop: CASRRERGTDTQYF. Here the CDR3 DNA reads TGTGCCAGCAGGAGGGAGCGGGGCACAGATACGCAGTATTTT.

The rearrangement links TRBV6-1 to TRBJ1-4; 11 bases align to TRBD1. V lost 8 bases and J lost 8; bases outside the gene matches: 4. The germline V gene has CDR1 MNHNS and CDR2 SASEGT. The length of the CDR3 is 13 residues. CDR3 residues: CASADRGQEKLFF. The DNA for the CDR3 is TGTGCCAGCGCGGACAGGGGGCAAGAAAAACTGTTTTTT.

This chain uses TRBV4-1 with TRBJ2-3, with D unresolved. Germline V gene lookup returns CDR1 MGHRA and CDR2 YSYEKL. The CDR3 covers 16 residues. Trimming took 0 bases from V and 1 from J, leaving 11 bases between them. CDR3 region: CASSQDGNVRTDTQYF. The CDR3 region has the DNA TGCGCCAGCAGCCAAGATGGCAACGTCCGCACAGATACGCAGTATTTT.

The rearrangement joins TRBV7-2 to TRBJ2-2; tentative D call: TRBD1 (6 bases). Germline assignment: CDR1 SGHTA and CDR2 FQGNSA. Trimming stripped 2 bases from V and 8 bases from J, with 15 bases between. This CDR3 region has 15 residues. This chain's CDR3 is CASSLLHRVAGELFF. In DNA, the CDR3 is TGTGCCAGCAGCTTACTTCACAGGGTCGCGGGGGAGCTGTTTTTT.

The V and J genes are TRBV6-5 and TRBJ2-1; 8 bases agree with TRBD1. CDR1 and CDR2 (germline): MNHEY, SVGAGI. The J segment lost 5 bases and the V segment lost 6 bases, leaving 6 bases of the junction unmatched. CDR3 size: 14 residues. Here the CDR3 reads CASSLGTGHNEQFF. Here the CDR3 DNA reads TGTGCCAGCAGCCTGGGGACAGGACACAATGAGCAGTTCTTC.

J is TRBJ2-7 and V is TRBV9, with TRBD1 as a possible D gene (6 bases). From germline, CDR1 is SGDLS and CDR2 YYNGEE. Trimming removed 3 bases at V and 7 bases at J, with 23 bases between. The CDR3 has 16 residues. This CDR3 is CASSDADRFGLGEQYF. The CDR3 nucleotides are TGTGCCAGCAGCGATGCCGACAGGTTTGGTTTGGGTGAGCAGTACTTC.

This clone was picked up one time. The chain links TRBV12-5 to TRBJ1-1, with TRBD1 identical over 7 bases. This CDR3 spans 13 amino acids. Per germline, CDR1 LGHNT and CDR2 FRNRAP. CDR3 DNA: TGTGCCGTGGCGGGACAGCTGAACACTGAAGCTTTCTTT. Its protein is CAVAGQLNTEAFF.

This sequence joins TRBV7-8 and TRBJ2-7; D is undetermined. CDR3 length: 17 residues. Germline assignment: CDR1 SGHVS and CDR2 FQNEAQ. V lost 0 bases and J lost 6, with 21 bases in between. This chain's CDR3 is CASSLATAQIPSGEQYF. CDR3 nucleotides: TGTGCCAGCAGCTTAGCGACGGCGCAAATCCCCTCGGGCGAGCAGTACTTC.

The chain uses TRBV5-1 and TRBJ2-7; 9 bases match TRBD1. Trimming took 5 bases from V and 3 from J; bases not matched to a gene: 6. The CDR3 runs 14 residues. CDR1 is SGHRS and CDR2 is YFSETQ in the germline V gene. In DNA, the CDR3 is TGCGCCAGCAGAGGGACAGGGTCCTTCTACGAGCAGTACTTC. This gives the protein CASRGTGSFYEQYF.

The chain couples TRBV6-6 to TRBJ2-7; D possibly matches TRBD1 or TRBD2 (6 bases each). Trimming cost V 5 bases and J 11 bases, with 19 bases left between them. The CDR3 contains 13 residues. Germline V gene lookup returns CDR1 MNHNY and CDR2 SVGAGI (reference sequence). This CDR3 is CASSEGFGGGEYF. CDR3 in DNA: TGTGCCAGCAGTGAGGGCTTTGGAGGGGGAGAGTACTTC.

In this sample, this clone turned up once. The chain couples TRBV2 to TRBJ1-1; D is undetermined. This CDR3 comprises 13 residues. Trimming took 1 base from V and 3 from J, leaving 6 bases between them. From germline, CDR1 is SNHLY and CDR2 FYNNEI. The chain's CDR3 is CASSEGAYTEAFF. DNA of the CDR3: TGTGCCAGCAGTGAAGGGGCATACACTGAAGCTTTCTTT.

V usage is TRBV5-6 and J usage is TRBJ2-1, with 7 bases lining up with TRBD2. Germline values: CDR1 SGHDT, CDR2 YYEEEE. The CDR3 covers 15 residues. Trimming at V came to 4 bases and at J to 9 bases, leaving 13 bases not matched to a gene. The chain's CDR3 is CASSPLASGSGEQFF. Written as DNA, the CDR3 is TGTGCCAGCAGCCCTCTGGCTAGCGGATCGGGTGAGCAGTTCTTC.

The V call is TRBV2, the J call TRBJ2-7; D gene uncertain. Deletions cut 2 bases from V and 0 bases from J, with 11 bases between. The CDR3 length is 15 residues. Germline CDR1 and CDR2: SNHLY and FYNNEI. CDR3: CASSELGSSSYEQYF. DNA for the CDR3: TGTGCCAGCAGTGAACTGGGATCCAGCTCCTACGAGCAGTACTTC.

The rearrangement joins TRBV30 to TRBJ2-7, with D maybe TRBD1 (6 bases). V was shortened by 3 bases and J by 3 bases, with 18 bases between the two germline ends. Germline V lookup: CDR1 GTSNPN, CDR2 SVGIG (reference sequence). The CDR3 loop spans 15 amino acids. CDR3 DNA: TGTGCCTGGAGCTCTGGGGGCGCTTTCGGCTACGAGCAGTACTTC. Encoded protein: CAWSSGGAFGYEQYF.

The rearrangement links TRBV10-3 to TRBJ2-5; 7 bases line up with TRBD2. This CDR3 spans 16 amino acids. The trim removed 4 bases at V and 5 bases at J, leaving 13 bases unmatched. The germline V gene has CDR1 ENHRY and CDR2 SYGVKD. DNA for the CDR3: TGTGCCATCAGTGGGGGTGGACTAGTAACGAGCGAGACCCAGTACTTC. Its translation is CAISGGGLVTSETQYF.

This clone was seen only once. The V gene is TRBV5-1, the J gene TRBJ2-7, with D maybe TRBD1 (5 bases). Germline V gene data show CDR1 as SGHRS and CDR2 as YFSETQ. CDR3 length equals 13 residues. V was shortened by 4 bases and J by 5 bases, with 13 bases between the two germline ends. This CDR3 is CASSPQGGNEQYF. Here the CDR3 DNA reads TGCGCCAGCAGCCCTCAGGGCGGTAACGAGCAGTACTTC. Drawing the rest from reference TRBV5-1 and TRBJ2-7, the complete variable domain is KAGVTQTPRYLIKTRGQQVTLSCSPISGHRSVSWYQQTPGQGLQFLFEYFSETQRNKGNFPGRFSGRQFSNSRSEMNVSTLELGDSALYLCASSPQGGNEQYFGPGTRLTVT.